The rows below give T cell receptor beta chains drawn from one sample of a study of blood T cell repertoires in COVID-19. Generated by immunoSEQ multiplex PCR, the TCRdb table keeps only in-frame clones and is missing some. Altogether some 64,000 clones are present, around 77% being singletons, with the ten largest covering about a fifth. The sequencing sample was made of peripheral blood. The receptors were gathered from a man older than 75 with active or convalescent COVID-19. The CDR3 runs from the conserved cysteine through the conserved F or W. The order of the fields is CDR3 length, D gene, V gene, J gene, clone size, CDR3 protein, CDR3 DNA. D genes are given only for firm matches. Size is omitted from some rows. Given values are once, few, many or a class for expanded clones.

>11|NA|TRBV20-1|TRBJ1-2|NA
CSAEEVYGYTF
TGCAGTGCGGAGGAGGTTTATGGCTACACCTTC
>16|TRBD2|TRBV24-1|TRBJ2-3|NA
CATSDLSGRGADTQYF
TGTGCCACCAGTGATTTGAGCGGGAGAGGCGCAGATACGCAGTATTTT
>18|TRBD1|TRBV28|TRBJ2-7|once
CASSLYTTGTGASYEQYF
TGTGCCAGCAGTTTATATACAACCGGGACAGGGGCATCCTACGAGCAGTACTTC
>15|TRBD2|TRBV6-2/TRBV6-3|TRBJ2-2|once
CASSTSGANTGELFF
TGTGCCAGCAGTACTAGCGGGGCGAACACCGGGGAGCTGTTTTTT
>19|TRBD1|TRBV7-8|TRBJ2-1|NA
CASSLNRVRRGQYYNEQFF
TGTGCCAGCAGCTTAAATCGGGTGCGCCGGGGACAGTATTACAATGAGCAGTTCTTC
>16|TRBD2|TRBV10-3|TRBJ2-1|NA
CAISPRGTSGYNEQFF
TGTGCCATCAGCCCACGCGGGACTAGCGGATACAATGAGCAGTTCTTC
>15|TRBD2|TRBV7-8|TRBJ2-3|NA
CASSWTSGSVDTQYF
TGTGCCAGCAGCTGGACTAGCGGTTCAGTCGATACGCAGTATTTT
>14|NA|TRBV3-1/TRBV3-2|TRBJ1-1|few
CASSHRTENTEAFF
TGTGCCAGCAGCCATCGGACTGAGAACACTGAAGCTTTCTTT
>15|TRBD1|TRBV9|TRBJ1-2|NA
CASSRTGNQNYGYTF
TGTGCCAGCAGCCGGACAGGGAATCAGAACTATGGCTACACCTTC
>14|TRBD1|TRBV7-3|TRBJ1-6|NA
CASSLGDRDAPLHF
TGTGCCAGCAGCTTAGGGGACAGGGATGCACCCCTCCACTTT
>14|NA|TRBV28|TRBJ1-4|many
CASTLTGTNEKLFF
TGTGCCAGCACCCTAACAGGAACTAATGAAAAACTGTTTTTT
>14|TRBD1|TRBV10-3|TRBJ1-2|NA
CAISRDREDYGYTF
TGTGCCATCAGCCGGGACAGGGAGGACTATGGCTACACCTTC
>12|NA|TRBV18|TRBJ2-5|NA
CASSPSAETQYF
TGTGCCAGCTCACCTAGCGCAGAGACCCAGTACTTC
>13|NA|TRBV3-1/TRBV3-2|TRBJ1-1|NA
CASSQGGGSEAFF
TGTGCCAGCAGCCAAGGGGGGGGATCTGAAGCTTTCTTT
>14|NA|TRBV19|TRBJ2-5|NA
CASSVHRRGETQYF
TGTGCCAGTAGTGTACACAGGCGTGGGGAGACCCAGTACTTC
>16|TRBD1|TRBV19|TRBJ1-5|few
CASSIRQGVTGQPQHF
TGTGCCAGTAGTATCAGACAGGGGGTGACAGGACAGCCCCAGCATTTT
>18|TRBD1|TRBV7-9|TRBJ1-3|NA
CASSSRGQAGSAGNTIYF
TGTGCCAGCAGCTCGAGGGGACAGGCTGGCTCTGCTGGAAACACCATATATTTT
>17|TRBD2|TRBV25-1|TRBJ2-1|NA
CASSEEFAGDLYNEQFF
TGTGCCAGCAGTGAAGAGTTCGCGGGGGACCTCTACAATGAGCAGTTCTTC
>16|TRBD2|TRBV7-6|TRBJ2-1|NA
CASSSTSGRVRDEQFF
TGTGCCAGCAGCTCGACTAGCGGGAGGGTTAGGGATGAGCAGTTCTTC
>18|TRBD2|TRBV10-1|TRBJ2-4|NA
CASRPPSGRAFLLAQTYF
TGCGCCAGCAGACCCCCTAGCGGGAGGGCCTTCTTGTTGGCTCAAACATACTTC
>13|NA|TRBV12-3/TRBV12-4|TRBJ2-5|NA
CASSFLAGETQYF
TGTGCCAGCAGTTTTTTAGCTGGGGAGACCCAGTACTTC
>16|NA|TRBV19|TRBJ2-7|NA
CASSGDYSRSSYEQYF
TGTGCCAGTAGTGGAGACTACTCTCGATCTTCCTACGAGCAGTACTTC
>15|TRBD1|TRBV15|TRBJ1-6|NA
CATSRGQGVRSPLHF
TGTGCCACCAGCAGGGGACAGGGGGTACGCTCACCCCTCCACTTT
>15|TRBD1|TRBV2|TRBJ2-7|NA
CASSEMGQGIYEQYF
TGTGCCAGCAGTGAAATGGGACAGGGGATCTACGAGCAGTACTTC
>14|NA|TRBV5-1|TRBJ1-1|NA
CASGPDSWYTEAFF
TGCGCCAGCGGACCCGACAGTTGGTACACTGAAGCTTTCTTT
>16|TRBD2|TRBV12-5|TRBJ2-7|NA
CASGLVPPSGVYEQYF
TGTGCTAGTGGTTTGGTACCTCCTAGCGGGGTTTACGAGCAGTACTTC